Following are 12 T cell receptor beta chains from one sample sequenced in a study of CD8 T cells in Susac syndrome. Random hexamers were used to reverse transcribe about 0.5 to 1 ug of RNA. From the immunoSEQ multiplex PCR reads, TCRdb called clonotypes with MiXCR, one entry per CDR3 protein. Among about 290,000 distinct CDR3 sequences listed, about 89% were seen once. Sequencing used CD8+ T cells from PBMCs. The receptors derive from a human donor with multiple sclerosis.

The chain has TRBV9 and TRBJ1-3; a possible D gene is TRBD1 (6 bases). CDR1 and CDR2 from the germline V gene are SGDLS and YYNGEE. V gave up 4 bases and J gave up 3 bases, with 20 bases separating them. The CDR3 runs to 17 residues. CDR3 amino acids: CASSTSGGVGIGNTIYF. CDR3 nucleotide sequence: TGTGCCAGCAGCACAAGTGGGGGCGTGGGGATTGGAAACACCATATATTTT.

This clonotype is a singleton in its sample. This chain uses TRBV6-6 with TRBJ1-1; D uncertain. Deletions cut 8 bases from V and 0 bases from J, with 16 bases between. The CDR3 is made up of 15 amino acids. Per the germline V gene, CDR1 is MNHNY and CDR2 is SVGAGI (reference sequence). For the CDR3, the DNA is TGTGCCAGCGTTCCCCTCGGGCAGATGAACACTGAAGCTTTCTTT. It is translated as CASVPLGQMNTEAFF.

The V and J genes are TRBV29-1 and TRBJ1-4; D is unresolved. Trimming took 3 bases from V and 8 from J, leaving 7 bases between them. The CDR3 spans 11 residues. Germline CDR1 is SQVTM and CDR2 is ANQGSEA. The CDR3, as DNA: TGCAGCGTTGACTCGCAGGAAAAACTGTTTTTT. It is translated as CSVDSQEKLFF.

The chain employs TRBV4-2 and TRBJ1-3; D remains unclear. The CDR3 is 17 residues long. V was shortened by 3 bases and J by 2 bases, with 17 bases between the two germline ends. From germline, CDR1 is LGHNA and CDR2 YNFKEQ. The CDR3 region is CASSQAGSEFAGNTIYF. For the CDR3, the DNA is TGTGCCAGCAGCCAGGCCGGGAGCGAGTTCGCTGGAAACACCATATATTTT.

This chain connects TRBV29-1 to TRBJ2-7; D is ambiguous. V was trimmed by 4 bases and J by 0 bases, leaving 10 bases between them. The CDR3 has 13 residues. Germline CDR1 SQVTM, CDR2 ANQGSEA. Written as DNA, the CDR3 is TGCAGCGTTGTCCGGACCAACTCCTACGAGCAGTACTTC. Amino acids: CSVVRTNSYEQYF.

This chain links TRBV6-2 or TRBV6-3 with TRBJ2-7, with TRBD1 matching 9 bases. The CDR3 spans 18 residues. The V gene end was trimmed by 5 bases and the J gene end by 3 bases; junction bases not matched to a gene: 17. Germline values: CDR1 MNHEY, CDR2 SVGEGT. The CDR3 region has the DNA TGTGCCAGCAGTGGAACCGACCCGGGACAGGGATCTCACTACGAGCAGTACTTC. The encoded protein is CASSGTDPGQGSHYEQYF.

The chain has TRBV23-1 and TRBJ1-6; 9 bases map to TRBD1. TRBV23-1 is marked as an open reading frame, function uncertain. J lost 10 bases, V lost 6 bases, and 13 bases had no gene match. The CDR3 is 16 amino acids. CDR3 region: CASRPKGQGIESPLHF. The CDR3 nucleotides are TGCGCCAGCAGACCTAAGGGACAGGGAATTGAGTCACCCCTCCACTTT.

The gene calls are TRBV2 and TRBJ2-1, with a tentative D call TRBD2 (5 bases). The V and J ends lost 9 bases and 7 bases respectively, with 22 bases between them. The CDR3 contains 15 residues. Germline values: CDR1 SNHLY, CDR2 FYNNEI. The CDR3 reads CARTLRASGSNEQFF. The DNA of the CDR3 is TGTGCCAGGACTCTCCGGGCCTCGGGGTCGAATGAGCAGTTCTTC.

This clonotype came up once. V and J are TRBV12-3 or TRBV12-4 and TRBJ2-3; D remains unclear. This CDR3 region has 13 residues. V lost 0 bases to trimming and J lost 6 bases, with 7 bases between them. The DNA for the CDR3 is TGTGCCAGCAGTTTAGCGATTGTGGATACGCAGTATTTT. This sequence encodes CASSLAIVDTQYF.

The CDR3 nucleotides read TGTGCCAGCGGGTGGACAGGGGCATCCTACGAGCAGTACTTC. Translated: CASGWTGASYEQYF. This rearrangement joins TRBV28 to TRBJ2-7; 9 positions agree with TRBD1. The CDR3 has 14 residues. Trimming took 8 bases from V and 1 from J; bases not matched to a gene: 6. Germline values: CDR1 MDHEN, CDR2 SYDVKM.

The chain uses TRBV20-1 and TRBJ2-3; 7 nucleotides agree with TRBD2. After removal of 0 bases from V and 4 bases from J, the junction contained 13 bases not matched to a gene. This CDR3 is built from 17 residues. The germline V gene has CDR1 DFQATT and CDR2 SNEGSKA (reference sequence). This CDR3 is CSAREAGTMVNADTQYF. Written as DNA, the CDR3 is TGCAGTGCTAGAGAGGCTGGGACTATGGTTAACGCAGATACGCAGTATTTT.

This clonotype has a single count. The chain links TRBV28 to TRBJ2-4, with 9 positions matching TRBD1. Germline V gene sequence: CDR1 MDHEN, CDR2 SYDVKM. The CDR3 contains 21 residues. V was pared by 4 bases and J by 0 bases, with 19 bases of the junction left unmatched. CDR3 loop: CASSSWKDRDRDTLAKNIQYF. As DNA, the CDR3 is TGTGCCAGCAGTTCATGGAAGGACCGGGACAGGGATACCCTAGCCAAAAACATTCAGTACTTC.